A single sample is the source of the 22 T cell receptor beta chains below, sequenced in a study of T cells expressing NK-cell markers. TCRdb reprocessed the 5' RACE reads; each CDR3 protein has one entry and no DNA is given. The sample has 200,000 to 300,000 distinct CDR3 sequences. The sequenced material came from blood T cells: a sorted CD56 or NKG2C T cell subset, CD4+ or CD8+ T cells, or bulk PBMC T cells (not recorded which). Receptor source: a woman aged 18-70 years in good health.

The genes are TRBV12-3 or TRBV12-4 and TRBJ1-2. The CDR3 is made up of 12 amino acids. The CDR3 sequence: CASSLAATGYTF.

This rearrangement joins TRBV28 to TRBJ2-3; TCRdb designates TRBD2, a call that cannot be tested without DNA. The germline CDR1 and CDR2 sequences are MDHEN and SYDVKM. This CDR3 region has 17 residues. This CDR3 is CASSLFAGGPSTDTQYF.

The rearrangement links TRBV18 to TRBJ2-7; TCRdb designates TRBD2, a call that cannot be tested without DNA. Germline V lookup: CDR1 KGHSH, CDR2 LQKENI. CDR3 length: 15 amino acids. The CDR3 sequence is CASSPAGLAGSEQYF.

V gene TRBV6-1 combines with J gene TRBJ2-3; TCRdb designates TRBD2, a call that cannot be tested without DNA. From germline, CDR1 is MNHNS and CDR2 SASEGT. There are 17 residues in the CDR3. CDR3 in amino acids: CASSRARTSGSTDTQYF.

The chain couples TRBV18 to TRBJ2-1; TCRdb's D call, TRBD1, is unchecked because there is no DNA. The CDR3 runs 15 residues. CDR1 is KGHSH, CDR2 LQKENI, per germline. The CDR3 sequence: CASSPPGTQYNEQFF.

The gene calls are TRBV5-6 and TRBJ2-5; TCRdb outputs TRBD1, but without DNA this stays unchecked. Germline CDR1 reads SGHDT; CDR2 reads YYEEEE. There are 15 residues in the CDR3. The CDR3 sequence is CASSFRGPLIGTQYF.

The rearrangement uses TRBV29-1 and TRBJ2-3; no DNA is available, so the TRBD2 call from TCRdb remains unchecked. Germline V gives CDR1 SQVTM, CDR2 ANQGSEA. This CDR3 is built from 18 residues. This CDR3 is CSVEGIRLAGGPTDTQYF.

This chain connects TRBV28 to TRBJ2-1; checking the TCRdb D call of TRBD2 is not possible without DNA. The V gene's germline CDR1 is MDHEN and CDR2 SYDVKM. This CDR3 has 15 amino acids. CDR3 protein: CASSFGQGLRNEQFF.

The chain joins TRBV7-2 to TRBJ2-1. The CDR3 spans 13 residues. The germline CDR1 and CDR2 sequences are SGHTA and FQGNSA. The CDR3 loop is CASSSGLHMEQFF.

This sequence joins TRBV20-1 and TRBJ1-6. The CDR3 has 15 amino acids. Per the germline V gene, CDR1 is DFQATT and CDR2 is SNEGSKA (reference sequence). CDR3 loop: CSAQYRGGFNSPLHF.

This chain connects TRBV24-1 to TRBJ2-2; checking the TCRdb D call of TRBD1 is not possible without DNA. Germline values: CDR1 KGHDR, CDR2 SFDVKD. This CDR3 has 15 residues. CDR3 amino acids: CASGRGGWNTGELFF.

This sequence joins TRBV5-4 and TRBJ1-4; TCRdb reports TRBD1, a call that lacks DNA to check it against. The CDR3 spans 16 residues. Germline loops: CDR1 SGHNT, CDR2 YYREEE (reference sequence). The CDR3 region is CASSLGDRGSNEKLFF. Drawing the rest from reference TRBV5-4 and TRBJ1-4, the complete variable domain is ETGVTQSPTHLIKTRGQQVTLRCSSQSGHNTVSWYQQALGQGPQFIFQYYREEENGRGNFPPRFSGLQFPNYSSELNVNALELDDSALYLCASSLGDRGSNEKLFFGSGTQLSVL.

This chain connects TRBV5-1 to TRBJ2-5; TCRdb proposes TRBD2, but this gene call is untestable without DNA. The CDR3 has 16 amino acids. Germline V lookup: CDR1 SGHRS, CDR2 YFSETQ. Here the CDR3 reads CASSLGVGRGGETQYF.

The rearrangement links TRBV5-4 to TRBJ1-2; TCRdb's D call, TRBD1, is unchecked because there is no DNA. The CDR3 extends over 13 amino acids. CDR1 SGHNT and CDR2 YYREEE come from the germline V gene (reference sequence). CDR3 residues: CASSLSGNYGYTF.

The chain is built from TRBV18 and TRBJ1-2; absent DNA, TCRdb's TRBD1 call cannot be checked. CDR3 length equals 13 residues. Germline CDR1 and CDR2: KGHSH and LQKENI. CDR3 in amino acids: CASSHQGDYGYTF.

The chain couples TRBV9 to TRBJ2-3; TCRdb selects TRBD1, and the lack of DNA leaves this call unchecked. The CDR3 is 16 amino acids. Per germline, CDR1 SGDLS and CDR2 YYNGEE. Here the CDR3 reads CASSVVPGQHTDTQYF. Variable domain in full (rest from reference TRBV9 and TRBJ2-3): DSGVTQTPKHLITATGQRVTLRCSPRSGDLSVYWYQQSLDQGLQFLIQYYNGEERAKGNILERFSAQQFPDLHSELNLSSLELGDSALYFCASSVVPGQHTDTQYFGPGTRLTVL.

This sequence joins TRBV24-1 and TRBJ2-6. This CDR3 has 14 residues. CDR1 is KGHDR and CDR2 is SFDVKD in the germline V gene. The CDR3: CATSDSRGANVLTF.

The J gene is TRBJ2-3, the V gene TRBV6-5; TCRdb picks TRBD1, but there is no DNA to check that call. CDR3 length: 15 amino acids. The V gene's germline CDR1 is MNHEY and CDR2 SVGAGI. CDR3 loop: CASSYSDSKGDGQYF.

The genes are TRBV7-3 and TRBJ1-1; TCRdb proposes TRBD1, but this gene call is untestable without DNA. Germline CDR1 is SGHTA and CDR2 is FQGTGA. The CDR3 has 13 residues. The chain's CDR3 is CASSTGAGTEAFF.

V usage is TRBV7-6 and J usage is TRBJ2-5; no DNA is available, so the TRBD2 call from TCRdb remains unchecked. The CDR3 covers 19 residues. Per the germline V gene, CDR1 is SGHVS and CDR2 is FNYEAQ. This CDR3 reads CASSLGGLAGATFQETQYF.

The gene calls are TRBV4-2 and TRBJ2-3. The CDR3 spans 17 residues. CDR1 is LGHNA, CDR2 YNFKEQ, per germline. The CDR3 sequence is CASSQDVFFQGTDTQYF.

This rearrangement joins TRBV10-2 to TRBJ2-7; checking the TCRdb D call of TRBD2 is not possible without DNA. This CDR3 has 13 amino acids. The germline gives CDR1 WSHSY, CDR2 SAAADI. The CDR3 region is CATGLLAGGEQYF.